This TCR beta chain was retrieved from a study of blood T cell repertoires in COVID-19. Turning to the study itself: The United States, Italy and Spain were the sources of the acute and convalescent COVID-19 samples.

This table comes from immunoSEQ multiplex PCR, and its TCRdb copy is limited to in-frame clones, with some not included. The sample consists of roughly 32,000 clones, approximately 89% of them appearing once. Trimming removed 5 bases from V and 0 bases from J, with 14 bases in between. The CDR3 contains 16 residues. Germline V lookup: CDR1 SGHVS, CDR2 FQNEAQ. The sequenced sample was peripheral blood. This clonotype originated in a man between 60 and 75 years old with acute or convalescent COVID-19. J is TRBJ1-5 and V is TRBV7-8; D not certain. The CDR3 protein is CASSLTRTLSNQPQHF. In DNA, the CDR3 is TGTGCCAGCAGCCTAACCCGGACTCTTAGCAATCAGCCCCAGCATTTT.